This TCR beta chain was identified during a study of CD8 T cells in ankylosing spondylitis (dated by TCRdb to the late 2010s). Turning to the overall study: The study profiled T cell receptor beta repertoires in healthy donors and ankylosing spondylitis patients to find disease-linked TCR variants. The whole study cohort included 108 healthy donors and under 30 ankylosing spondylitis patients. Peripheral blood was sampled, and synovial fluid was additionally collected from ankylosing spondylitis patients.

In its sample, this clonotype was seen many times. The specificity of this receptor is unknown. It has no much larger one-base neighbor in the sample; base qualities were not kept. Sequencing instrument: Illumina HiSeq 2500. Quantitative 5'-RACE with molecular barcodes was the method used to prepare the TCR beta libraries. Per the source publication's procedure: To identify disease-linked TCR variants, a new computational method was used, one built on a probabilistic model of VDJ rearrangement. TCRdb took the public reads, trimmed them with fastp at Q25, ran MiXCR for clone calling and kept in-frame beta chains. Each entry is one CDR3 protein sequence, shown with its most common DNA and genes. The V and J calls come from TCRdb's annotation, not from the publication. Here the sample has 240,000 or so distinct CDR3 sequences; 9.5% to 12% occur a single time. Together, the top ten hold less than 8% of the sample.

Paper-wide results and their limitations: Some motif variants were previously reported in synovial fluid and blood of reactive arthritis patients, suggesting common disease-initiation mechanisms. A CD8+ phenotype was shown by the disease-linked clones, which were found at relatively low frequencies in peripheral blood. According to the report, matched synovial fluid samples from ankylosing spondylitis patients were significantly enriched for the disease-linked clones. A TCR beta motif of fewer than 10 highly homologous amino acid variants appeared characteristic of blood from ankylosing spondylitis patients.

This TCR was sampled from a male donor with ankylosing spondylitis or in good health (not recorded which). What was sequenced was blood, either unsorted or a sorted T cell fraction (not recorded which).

The DNA sequence is TGTGCCAGCAGCGCTAGCGGGGGACCTCAAGAGACCCAGTACTTC. It is translated as CASSASGGPQETQYF. Recombination connected TRBV9 to TRBJ2-5; a stretch of 10 junction bases matches TRBD2. The germline V and J ends show losses of 3 bases and 2 bases respectively, and no gene match explains 4 bases of the junction. The germline V gene supplies CDR1 SGDLS and CDR2 YYNGEE. Including the terminal cysteine and phenylalanine, the CDR3 comprises 15 residues. CDR3 DNA is the only sequence kept; it has 45 bases, read in frame from the first base.